These 21 T cell receptor beta chains share one sample of origin, sequenced in a study of read filtering for tumor transcriptome and immune sequencing (dated by TCRdb to about 2020). The run used an Illumina HiSeq 4000. Starting from approximately 0.4 ug RNA, TCR libraries were constructed with the Immunoverse kit using molecular barcoded adaptors that cover the alpha/delta and beta/gamma chains. TCRdb reprocessed the public reads (quality trimming at Q25 with fastp, clone calling with MiXCR) and kept in-frame beta chains. Entries are consolidated by CDR3 protein sequence, retaining the most common genes and DNA. The sample profile shows tens of thousands of distinct CDR3 sequences; approximately 21% of them were found once. 9.5% to 12% of the sample belongs to the ten largest clones. What was sequenced was a population of CD138-negative cells sorted from bone marrow. The cell subset or site label here, explained by the study, means: bone marrow mononuclear cells depleted of CD138+ plasma/myeloma cells by negative magnetic selection. All receptors derive from a donor aged 40 or over with multiple myeloma.

The chain carries TRBV11-2 and TRBJ2-1, with D perhaps given as TRBD1 or TRBD2 (7 bases each). CDR1 is SGHAT, CDR2 FQNNGV, per germline. Trimming cost V 4 bases and J 8 bases, with 15 bases left between them. The CDR3 is 14 amino acids. The CDR3 DNA reads TGTGCCAGCAGCTCTTCAGGGGGGGGGGATGAGCAGTTCTTC. As protein: CASSSSGGGDEQFF. Full variable domain (remainder filled in from reference TRBV11-2 and TRBJ2-1): EAGVAQSPRYKIIEKRQSVAFWCNPISGHATLYWYQQILGQGPKLLIQFQNNGVVDDSQLPKDRFSAERLKGVDSTLKIQPAKLEDSAVYLCASSSSGGGDEQFFGPGTRLTVL.

Many counts were recorded for this clonotype. The chain employs TRBV5-6 and TRBJ2-3; TRBD1 matches 10 bases. This CDR3 region has 18 residues. The junction had 11 bases not matched to a gene; V was cut back by 2 bases and J by 2 bases. Germline CDR1 is SGHDT and CDR2 is YYEEEE. CDR3 sequence (DNA): TGTGCCAGCAGCTTCTACCGGGACAGGGGAATGATCACAGATACGCAGTATTTT. It yields the protein CASSFYRDRGMITDTQYF. The variable domain in full, completed from reference TRBV5-6 and TRBJ2-3, reads DAGVTQSPTHLIKTRGQQVTLRCSPKSGHDTVSWYQQALGQGPQFIFQYYEEEERQRGNFPDRFSGHQFPNYSSELNVNALLLGDSALYLCASSFYRDRGMITDTQYFGPGTRLTVL.

Of note for this clonotype: A much larger clone differs by one base, so this may be a read error. The chain uses TRBV7-9 and TRBJ2-1; possibly TRBD1 for D (6 bases). The CDR3 is made up of 14 amino acids. Germline lookup yields CDR1 SEHNR and CDR2 FQNEAQ (reference sequence). CDR3 nucleotide sequence: TGTGCCAGCAGTTCACCAGGGGAAGGGAATGAGCGGTTCTTC. This sequence encodes CASSSPGEGNERFF.

This clonotype was counted ten times or more. V is TRBV5-1 and J is TRBJ2-7; TRBD1 is a possible D gene (5 bases). Germline lookup yields CDR1 SGHRS and CDR2 YFSETQ. Trimming shortened V by 4 bases and J by 5 bases, and 16 bases separated the two germline ends. This CDR3 spans 14 amino acids. The CDR3 DNA reads TGCGCCAGCAGCACCTACCGGGTACAGGACGAGCAGTACTTC. Its protein is CASSTYRVQDEQYF. The variable domain in full, completed from reference TRBV5-1 and TRBJ2-7, reads KAGVTQTPRYLIKTRGQQVTLSCSPISGHRSVSWYQQTPGQGLQFLFEYFSETQRNKGNFPGRFSGRQFSNSRSEMNVSTLELGDSALYLCASSTYRVQDEQYFGPGTRLTVT.

At least ten counts were recorded for this clonotype. V usage is TRBV20-1 and J usage is TRBJ2-7; perhaps TRBD1 as D (6 bases). This CDR3 region has 12 residues. The V and J ends lost 6 bases and 7 bases respectively, with 16 bases between them. Germline lookup yields CDR1 DFQATT and CDR2 SNEGSKA (reference sequence). The CDR3: CSAPRQAPEQYF. DNA for the CDR3: TGCAGTGCCCCTAGACAGGCCCCTGAGCAGTACTTC.

This clonotype was detected ten times or more. The chain carries TRBV29-1 and TRBJ2-3; maybe TRBD2 (7 bases). Per the germline V gene, CDR1 is SQVTM and CDR2 is ANQGSEA. The CDR3 consists of 14 residues. V was shortened by 5 bases and J by 0 bases, with 12 bases between the two germline ends. The chain's CDR3 is CSVRGGASTDTQYF. As DNA, the CDR3 is TGCAGCGTTAGGGGGGGGGCTAGCACAGATACGCAGTATTTT.

This clonotype has at least ten counts. The V gene is TRBV7-9, the J gene TRBJ1-6; weak D call: TRBD1 (5 bases). The germline CDR1 and CDR2 sequences are SEHNR and FQNEAQ (reference sequence). The CDR3 has 14 amino acids. Between the trimmed V and J ends, which lost 4 bases and 6 bases, there was a span of 10 bases. The CDR3 protein is CASSSGTFNSPLHF. CDR3 coding DNA: TGTGCCAGCAGCTCCGGGACGTTTAATTCACCCCTCCACTTT.

This clonotype showed up many times. The J gene is TRBJ2-7, the V gene TRBV7-9; tentative D call: TRBD1 (6 bases). Between the trimmed V and J ends, which lost 5 bases and 6 bases, there was a span of 11 bases. The CDR3 spans 12 residues. Germline V CDR1 and CDR2: SEHNR, FQNEAQ (reference sequence). The CDR3 sequence: CASSLGQTEQYF. CDR3 bases: TGTGCCAGCAGCCTAGGACAGACCGAGCAGTACTTC.

This clonotype has a count of ten or more. The rearrangement uses TRBV18 and TRBJ2-3; possibly TRBD2 for D (6 bases). This CDR3 has 16 residues. Germline CDR1 is KGHSH and CDR2 is LQKENI. Trimming took 2 bases from V and 2 from J, leaving 14 bases between them. The CDR3 DNA is TGTGCCAGCTCACCAACGGCAGGAGGGGCCACAGATACGCAGTATTTT. It is translated as CASSPTAGGATDTQYF.

The genes are TRBV28 and TRBJ2-5; a possible D gene is TRBD1 (6 bases). CDR1 and CDR2 (germline): MDHEN, SYDVKM. The V gene lost 4 bases and the J gene lost 10 bases, with 31 bases spanning the gap. The CDR3 has 18 residues. The CDR3, as DNA: TGTGCCAGCAGTTCCCCGAGACATAACCCAAGGGACAAGCAAGGCCAGTACTTC. The encoded protein is CASSSPRHNPRDKQGQYF.

The count of this clonotype is one. A much larger clonotype is one base distant, so this may be a read error. The chain joins TRBV28 to TRBJ1-2; D is undetermined. V was clipped by 3 bases and J by 10 bases, with 12 bases between them. Germline CDR1 is MDHEN and CDR2 is SYDVKM. This CDR3 is 12 amino acids long. The CDR3 sequence: CASSFGLRVYTF. The CDR3 DNA sequence: TGTGCCAGCAGTTTTGGATTGAGGGTCTACACCTTC.

In DNA form, the CDR3 reads TGTGCCAGCAGCTTAGATTGGGCCAAAGACTATGGCTACACCTTC. This translates into CASSLDWAKDYGYTF. The chain links TRBV7-9 to TRBJ1-2, with D hard to call. CDR1 is SEHNR, CDR2 FQNEAQ, per germline (reference sequence). The CDR3 covers 15 residues. Trimming shortened V by 1 base and J by 3 bases, and 12 bases separated the two germline ends.

This clonotype came up many times. The chain joins TRBV7-2 to TRBJ2-3; D gene uncertain. This CDR3 is built from 12 residues. Germline V gives CDR1 SGHTA, CDR2 FQGNSA. V shed 3 bases and J shed 2 bases, with 3 bases lying between them. As DNA, the CDR3 is TGTGCCAGCAGCTTCTACACAGATACGCAGTATTTT. As protein: CASSFYTDTQYF.

This clonotype was seen repeatedly, ten times or more. The rearrangement links TRBV28 to TRBJ2-4; TRBD1 might be the D (5 bases). This CDR3 spans 16 amino acids. CDR1 is MDHEN and CDR2 is SYDVKM in the germline V gene. Trimming took 5 bases from V and 1 from J, leaving 15 bases between them. The CDR3: CASSVDSIGAKNIQYF. The CDR3 region has the DNA TGTGCCAGCAGTGTCGACAGTATTGGGGCCAAAAACATTCAGTACTTC.

This clonotype turned up a few times. The V call is TRBV18, the J call TRBJ2-5; D might be TRBD2 (6 bases). CDR1 is KGHSH and CDR2 is LQKENI in the germline V gene. V was pared by 4 bases and J by 2 bases, with 14 bases between. This CDR3 comprises 15 residues. The CDR3 is CASSQGVAEQETQYF. The CDR3 coding sequence is TGTGCCAGCTCACAAGGGGTAGCGGAACAAGAGACCCAGTACTTC.

This clonotype showed up many times. J is TRBJ1-5 and V is TRBV6-6; TRBD1 aligns across 8 bases. The CDR3 has 15 residues. Unmatched junction bases numbered 0, after V lost 0 bases and J lost 2 bases. Germline V gene sequence: CDR1 MNHNY, CDR2 SVGAGI (reference sequence). The CDR3, as DNA: TGTGCCAGCAGTTACTCGACAGGGGGCAATCAGCCCCAGCATTTT. It yields the protein CASSYSTGGNQPQHF.

The table lists this clonotype with many counts. Germline and junction disagree at one end, which may indicate a read error. CDR3 sequence (DNA): TGTGCCAGCAGTTTAGGGATTGGCGCTGAAGCTTTCTTT. Translated, it gives CASSLGIGAEAFF. This rearrangement joins TRBV5-1 to TRBJ1-1; D call uncertain. This CDR3 comprises 13 residues. CDR1 is SGHRS, CDR2 YFSETQ, per germline.

This clonotype was counted at least ten times. The V and J genes are TRBV28 and TRBJ1-5; D might be TRBD1 (5 bases). Germline values: CDR1 MDHEN, CDR2 SYDVKM. The CDR3 has 16 amino acids. V dropped 4 bases and J dropped 3 bases, with 16 bases sitting between them. The CDR3 reads CASSSSPSGANQPQHF. The CDR3 coding sequence is TGTGCCAGCAGTTCATCCCCCTCCGGGGCCAATCAGCCCCAGCATTTT.

This clonotype was found many times. The rearrangement links TRBV24-1 to TRBJ1-1; D perhaps matches TRBD1 (6 bases). The CDR3 sequence is 11 residues long. V shed 9 bases and J shed 7 bases, with 11 bases lying between them. The germline CDR1 and CDR2 sequences are KGHDR and SFDVKD. The CDR3 region has the DNA TGTGCCACCCGGTCCAGGGGTGAAGCTTTCTTT. It encodes CATRSRGEAFF.

This clonotype appeared a few times. The rearrangement uses TRBV29-1 and TRBJ2-1; TRBD1 matches 8 bases. The CDR3 sequence is 16 residues long. V dropped 2 bases and J dropped 5; count of bases not matched to a gene: 11. Germline loops: CDR1 SQVTM, CDR2 ANQGSEA. CDR3 in DNA: TGCAGCGTTGAACCGAGAGCCAGGGGGCTGGACAATGAGCAGTTCTTC. It specifies CSVEPRARGLDNEQFF.

This clonotype was seen a few times. CDR3 residues: CATSFRDRGPETQYF. CDR3 nucleotide sequence: TGTGCCACCAGCTTCCGGGACAGGGGGCCTGAGACCCAGTACTTC. This sequence joins TRBV15 and TRBJ2-5; TRBD1 aligns across 12 bases. The V gene's germline CDR1 is LNHNV and CDR2 YYDKDF (reference sequence). The J segment lost 5 bases and the V segment lost 5 bases, leaving 6 bases of the junction unmatched. The CDR3 has 15 amino acids. Together with reference TRBV15 and TRBJ2-5, the CDR3 gives the full variable domain: DAMVIQNPRYQVTQFGKPVTLSCSQTLNHNVMYWYQQKSSQAPKLLFHYYDKDFNNEADTPDNFQSRRPNTSFCFLDIRSPGLGDTAMYLCATSFRDRGPETQYFGPGTRLLVL.